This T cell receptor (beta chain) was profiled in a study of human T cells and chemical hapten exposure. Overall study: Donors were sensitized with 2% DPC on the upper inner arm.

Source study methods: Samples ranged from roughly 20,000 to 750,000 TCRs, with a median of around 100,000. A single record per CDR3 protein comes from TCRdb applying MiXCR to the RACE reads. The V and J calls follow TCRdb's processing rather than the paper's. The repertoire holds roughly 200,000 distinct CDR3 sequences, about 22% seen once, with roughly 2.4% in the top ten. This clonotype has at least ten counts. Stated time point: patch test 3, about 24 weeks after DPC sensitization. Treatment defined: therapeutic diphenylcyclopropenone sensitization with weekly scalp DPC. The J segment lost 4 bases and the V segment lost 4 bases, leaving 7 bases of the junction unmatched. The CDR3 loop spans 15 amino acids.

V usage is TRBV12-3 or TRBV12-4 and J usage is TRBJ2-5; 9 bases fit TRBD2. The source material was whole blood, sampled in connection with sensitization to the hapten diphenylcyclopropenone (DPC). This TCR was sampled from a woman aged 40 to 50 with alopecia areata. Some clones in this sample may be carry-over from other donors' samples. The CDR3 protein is CASSSSGKEGETQYF. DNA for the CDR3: TGTGCCAGCAGTTCTAGCGGGAAAGAGGGAGAGACCCAGTACTTC.